The rows below give T cell receptor beta chains drawn from one sample of a study of OX40 agonist ivuxolimab in advanced cancers. Measured with immunoSEQ multiplex PCR; TCRdb has only the in-frame clones, and not every one. This table holds about 44,000 clones, over 80% found once. Sample: CD4+ or CD8+ T cells sorted from blood, taken in a trial of the OX40 agonist ivuxolimab. The receptors derive from an adult with an advanced solid tumor such as melanoma, head and neck, liver or kidney cancer. Both conserved end residues are part of each CDR3. The D gene is left open where the match is weak. Size is omitted from some rows. Given values are once, few, many or a class for expanded clones.

TRBJ2-3 | TRBV5-1 | TRBD2 | . | TGCGCCAGCTCAACCGAGCGGGGGTTGACAGATACGCAGTATTTT | CASSTERGLTDTQYF
TRBJ2-1 | TRBV27 | . | medium-sized | TGTGCCAGCAGTTTATCAGGGGTCCCCGCGTACAATGAGCAGTTCTTC | CASSLSGVPAYNEQFF
TRBJ2-5 | TRBV2 | . | . | TGTGCCAGCAGCGGAGGTTTGGAGACCCAGTACTTC | CASSGGLETQYF
TRBJ1-2 | TRBV6-1 | TRBD1 | once | TGTGCCAGCAGTGAACTTAGGGCGAGGCAGGGGGGCTATGGCTACACCTTC | CASSELRARQGGYGYTF
TRBJ2-7 | TRBV7-9 | . | . | TGTGCCAGCAGCCCGGGGGTCTTGAACTTC | CASSPGVLNF
TRBJ2-2 | TRBV9 | TRBD1 | . | TGTGCCAGCACGACAGGGGGAATCGGGGAGCTGTTTTTT | CASTTGGIGELFF
TRBJ2-1 | TRBV9 | TRBD2 | . | TGTGCCAGCAGCGTAGGAGGCGGGAGCGCATACAATGAGCAGTTCTTC | CASSVGGGSAYNEQFF
TRBJ2-1 | TRBV13 | . | . | TGTGCCAGCAGCGAGGGAGCGTACAATGAGCAGTTCTTC | CASSEGAYNEQFF
TRBJ2-1 | TRBV5-5 | TRBD1 | . | TGTGCCAGCAGCTTACTGACAGGGGGCGGCCATGAGCAGTTCTTC | CASSLLTGGGHEQFF
TRBJ1-2 | TRBV4-2 | . | . | TGTGCCAGCAGCCGATTAGACAGGATCGAAGATGGCTACACCTTC | CASSRLDRIEDGYTF
TRBJ1-4 | TRBV7-9 | . | . | TGTGCCAGCACCTCTTCCTTCAATGAAAAACTGTTTTTT | CASTSSFNEKLFF
TRBJ1-5 | TRBV19 | . | few | TGTGCCAGTAGCGGACGGGACAATCAGCCCCAGCATTTT | CASSGRDNQPQHF
TRBJ2-3 | TRBV5-5 | . | . | TGTGCCAGCAGCTCGGACCCTAGACTTGTCGATACGCAGTATTTT | CASSSDPRLVDTQYF
TRBJ2-1 | TRBV7-3 | TRBD2 | . | TGTGCCAGCAGCTTAAAACCTAGCGGCTCCTACAATGAGCAGTTCTTC | CASSLKPSGSYNEQFF
TRBJ2-1 | TRBV5-1 | TRBD2 | . | TGCGCCAGCAGCCCTGGACTAGCGGCTAATGAGCAGTTCTTC | CASSPGLAANEQFF
TRBJ2-1 | TRBV27 | TRBD2 | . | TGTGCCAGCAGTCACATACTAGCGGGAGGGCCTAATGAGCAGTTCTTC | CASSHILAGGPNEQFF
TRBJ2-1 | TRBV7-9 | . | . | TGTGCCAGCAGCTTTACCGGGGACTACAATGAGCAGTTCTTC | CASSFTGDYNEQFF
TRBJ2-5 | TRBV30 | . | . | TGTGCCTGGAGTGTAGGAGTGATAGGCACTCAAGAGACCCAGTACTTC | CAWSVGVIGTQETQYF
TRBJ2-7 | TRBV27 | . | . | TGTGCCAGCAGTTTATCTGGGTATGGTACCTACGAGCAGTACTTC | CASSLSGYGTYEQYF
TRBJ2-3 | TRBV4-1 | TRBD2 | once | TGCGCCAGCAGCCTAGTCTTTGCGGGAGACGCAGATACGCAGTATTTT | CASSLVFAGDADTQYF
TRBJ2-7 | TRBV5-1 | . | . | TGCGCCAGCAGCTTGGGTTCGGACGACTACGAGCAGTACTTC | CASSLGSDDYEQYF
TRBJ1-2 | TRBV27 | . | once | TGTGCCAGCAGACCTCTCGATAACTATGGCTACACCTTC | CASRPLDNYGYTF
TRBJ2-2 | TRBV5-1 | TRBD2 | . | TGCGCCAGCAGCCCCGGGACTAGCGGGAGCTCGATCACCGGGGAGCTGTTTTTT | CASSPGTSGSSITGELFF
TRBJ1-4 | TRBV6-6 | TRBD1 | . | TGTGCCAACAGTTTACCTGAGGGGGCACATGAAAAACTGTTTTTT | CANSLPEGAHEKLFF
TRBJ1-1 | TRBV27 | TRBD1 | . | TGTGCCAGCAGTTCCCTGACAGGGAGAGACACTGAAGCTTTCTTT | CASSSLTGRDTEAFF
TRBJ2-1 | TRBV5-4 | TRBD2 | . | TGTGCCAGCAGCTTGTTACTAGCGGATGAGCAGTTCTTC | CASSLLLADEQFF
TRBJ2-2 | TRBV13 | TRBD1 | . | TGTGCCAGCATCATAGGACAGGGTCGGTCCACCGGGGAGCTGTTTTTT | CASIIGQGRSTGELFF
TRBJ1-5 | TRBV6-5 | . | . | TGTGCCAGCAGTTGGAATAGCAATCAGCCCCAGCATTTT | CASSWNSNQPQHF
TRBJ2-7 | TRBV28 | TRBD1 | . | TGTGCCAGCAGTCTGGGGACAGCCTTCTACGAGCAGTACTTC | CASSLGTAFYEQYF
TRBJ1-1 | TRBV30 | . | . | TGTGCCTGGAGTGTACTGGGAGCTTTCTTT | CAWSVLGAFF
TRBJ2-6 | TRBV4-3 | TRBD1 | . | TGCGCCAGCAGCCAAGATCAGGGGGCTGGGGCCAACGTCCTGACTTTC | CASSQDQGAGANVLTF
TRBJ1-2 | TRBV6-1 | . | once | TGTGCCAGCAGCATACGGAGATTATATGGCTACACCTTC | CASSIRRLYGYTF
TRBJ2-7 | TRBV11-2 | . | . | TGTGCCAGCAGCTCCGGGGGTTGGCCCTACGAGCAGTACTTC | CASSSGGWPYEQYF
TRBJ2-7 | TRBV2 | TRBD2 | . | TGTGCCAGCAGTGAGGGACTAGCGGTATACGAGCAGTACTTC | CASSEGLAVYEQYF
TRBJ1-4 | TRBV9 | . | . | TGTGCCAGCAGCGTAGATGGGAGTGAAAAACTGTTTTTT | CASSVDGSEKLFF
TRBJ2-7 | TRBV11-2 | . | . | TGTGCCAGCAGCGTGACGCAGGGGAGTGCCTACGAGCAGTACTTC | CASSVTQGSAYEQYF
TRBJ1-4 | TRBV28 | . | . | TGTGCCAGCAGTCCCGGGACGGTGAATGATAATGAAAAACTGTTTTTT | CASSPGTVNDNEKLFF
TRBJ2-5 | TRBV6-5 | . | . | TGTGCCAGCAGTTACGGCGGAGGGGATAAAGAGACCCAGTACTTC | CASSYGGGDKETQYF
TRBJ2-1 | TRBV27 | . | . | TGTGCCAGCAGCTACTTACCTGGTGAGCAGTTCTTC | CASSYLPGEQFF
TRBJ1-1 | TRBV5-6 | . | . | TGTGCCAGCAGCTTGGATCGGCAATTGAACACTGAAGCTTTCTTT | CASSLDRQLNTEAFF
TRBJ2-7 | TRBV28 | . | once | TGTGCCAGCAGTTTCCAGGGGTCCTCCTACGAGCAGTACTTC | CASSFQGSSYEQYF
TRBJ2-7 | TRBV27 | . | . | TGTGCCAGCAGCGTGACAGCCTCCTACGAGCAGTACTTC | CASSVTASYEQYF
TRBJ2-7 | TRBV7-9 | TRBD1 | . | TGTGCCAGCAGCGAAGGGACAGGGGGTGAGCAGTACTTC | CASSEGTGGEQYF
TRBJ2-2 | TRBV5-1 | TRBD2 | once | TGCGCCAGCAGTCCTCGACCAGGGACTAGCGGAAACACCGGGGAGCTGTTTTTT | CASSPRPGTSGNTGELFF
TRBJ2-1 | TRBV15 | . | . | TGTGCCACCAGCACGCGGAGCTACAATGAGCAGTTCTTC | CATSTRSYNEQFF
TRBJ2-1 | TRBV6-4 | TRBD2 | . | TGTGCCAGCAGTCCTACTAGCGGGAGCTACAATGAGCAGTTCTTC | CASSPTSGSYNEQFF
TRBJ2-1 | TRBV27 | . | many | TGTGCCAGCAGTTGGGGAGATTACAATGAGCAGTTCTTC | CASSWGDYNEQFF
TRBJ2-7 | TRBV4-1 | . | . | TGCGCCAGCAGCCAAGTATTAGCCTACGAGCAGTACTTC | CASSQVLAYEQYF
TRBJ1-5 | TRBV9 | TRBD1 | . | TGTGCCAGCAGCGCCGATGACAGGGAGAGTCAGCCCCAGCATTTT | CASSADDRESQPQHF
TRBJ2-3 | TRBV27 | TRBD2 | . | TGTGCCAGCAGTAGGAAGACTAGCCTAAGCACAGATACGCAGTATTTT | CASSRKTSLSTDTQYF
TRBJ2-2 | TRBV9 | . | . | TGTGCCAGCAGCGTAGTTGGCAGTTCGAACACCGGGGAGCTGTTTTTT | CASSVVGSSNTGELFF
TRBJ2-1 | TRBV4-1 | TRBD2 | . | TGCGCCAGCAGCCAAGGACTAGCGGGAAAGGGAAATGAGCAGTTCTTC | CASSQGLAGKGNEQFF